The source of this T cell receptor beta chain is a study of cytomegalovirus exposure and HLA in healthy donors. Findings and limits, study-wide: Sequence variants that were highly shared formed a cluster that was likely a sequencing artifact. A list of approximately 160 TCR beta chains associated with cytomegalovirus was given.

It was with 60 Vbeta and 13 Jbeta primers that the PCR ran. The table came from immunoSEQ multiplex PCR; TCRdb's copy has only in-frame clones and leaves some out. The data show some 200,000 clones, 81% seen once. With regard to this clone: Its specificity is unknown. Germline is not matched at one junction end, which may reflect a read error.

In nominal health when sampled, donors likely had unrecorded immune exposures nonetheless. This receptor was obtained from a man in his fifties in good health and CMV-seronegative. The sample taken for sequencing was PBMCs.

The chain's CDR3 is CSSSFYSTDTQYF. The CDR3 DNA follows: TGTTCCAGCAGCTTCTACAGCACAGATACGCAGTATTTT. The gene calls are TRBV7-9 and TRBJ2-3; no clear D gene. CDR1 is SEHNR, CDR2 FQNEAQ, per germline (reference sequence). The CDR3 extends over 13 amino acids. The complete variable domain, with remaining parts taken from reference TRBV7-9 and TRBJ2-3, reads DTGVSQNPRHKITKRGQNVTFRCDPISEHNRLYWYRQTLGQGPEFLTYFQNEAQLEKSRLLSDRFSAERPKGSFSTLEIQRTEQGDSAMYLCSSSFYSTDTQYFGPGTRLTVL.